These T cell receptor beta chains were read from a single sample in a study of T-cell reconstitution after alpha-beta-depleted transplantation in children. In TCRdb, the PCR reads were re-called with MiXCR into one record per CDR3 protein. The sample contains about 980,000 distinct CDR3 sequences, roughly 29% of which appear only once. The input for sequencing was PBMCs, mostly from graft donor cells, taken 360 days after TCRalphabeta/CD19-depleted stem cell transplant. The receptors originated from a boy under three years old who had a stem cell transplant for SCID, so the T cells may come from the graft donor. Both conserved end residues are part of each CDR3. Each record gives: D gene, J gene, V gene, clone size, CDR3 protein, CDR3 DNA. A D gene is named only where the DNA matches it firmly. Some rows have no size entry. The others give once, few or many, or a class for an expanded clone.

d_call: TRBD2; j_call: TRBJ2-7; v_call: TRBV20-1; clone_size: few; cdr3_aa: CSAASGLAGIEQYF; cdr3_nt: TGCAGTGCTGCCTCGGGGCTAGCGGGAATCGAGCAGTACTTC
d_call: .; j_call: TRBJ1-1; v_call: TRBV28; clone_size: .; cdr3_aa: CATSKGTAGRTEAFF; cdr3_nt: TGTGCCACATCAAAGGGAACGGCCGGCCGCACTGAAGCTTTCTTT
d_call: TRBD2; j_call: TRBJ2-1; v_call: TRBV19; clone_size: .; cdr3_aa: CASSPGTSGVHEQFF; cdr3_nt: TGTGCCAGTAGCCCAGGGACTAGCGGGGTGCATGAGCAGTTCTTC
d_call: .; j_call: TRBJ2-1; v_call: TRBV5-8; clone_size: many; cdr3_aa: CASSLARRYEQFF; cdr3_nt: TGTGCCAGCAGCTTGGCCCGGAGGTATGAGCAGTTCTTC
d_call: .; j_call: TRBJ2-5; v_call: TRBV12-3/TRBV12-4; clone_size: .; cdr3_aa: CASSFFQDPRDYF; cdr3_nt: TGTGCCAGCAGTTTTTTCCAGGACCCGCGGGACTACTTC
d_call: TRBD1; j_call: TRBJ2-6; v_call: TRBV14; clone_size: few; cdr3_aa: CASSGRQGPHSGANVLTF; cdr3_nt: TGTGCCAGCAGCGGCCGACAGGGGCCCCACTCTGGGGCCAACGTCCTGACTTTC
d_call: .; j_call: TRBJ2-3; v_call: TRBV5-6; clone_size: .; cdr3_aa: CASSPLPKAGTQYF; cdr3_nt: TGTGCCAGCAGCCCACTCCCCAAGGCGGGTACGCAGTATTTT
d_call: .; j_call: TRBJ1-1; v_call: TRBV4-3; clone_size: .; cdr3_aa: CASSQGGREGTEAFF; cdr3_nt: TGCGCCAGCAGCCAGGGGGGAAGGGAGGGAACTGAAGCTTTCTTT
d_call: .; j_call: TRBJ1-2; v_call: TRBV5-1; clone_size: .; cdr3_aa: CASKIYPQGYGYTF; cdr3_nt: TGCGCCAGCAAGATTTACCCACAGGGATATGGCTACACCTTC
d_call: .; j_call: TRBJ2-3; v_call: TRBV25-1; clone_size: many; cdr3_aa: CASSLSGFTDTQYF; cdr3_nt: TGTGCCAGCAGTCTCAGCGGGTTCACAGATACGCAGTATTTT
d_call: .; j_call: TRBJ2-7; v_call: TRBV4-3; clone_size: few; cdr3_aa: CASSQTPGPLKAYEQYF; cdr3_nt: TGCGCCAGCAGCCAGACTCCGGGACCGCTCAAAGCCTACGAGCAGTACTTC
d_call: TRBD1; j_call: TRBJ2-7; v_call: TRBV5-1; clone_size: few; cdr3_aa: CASSSVQGASSYEQYF; cdr3_nt: TGCGCCAGCAGCTCGGTACAGGGGGCCTCCTCCTACGAGCAGTACTTC
d_call: TRBD1; j_call: TRBJ2-7; v_call: TRBV12-3/TRBV12-4; clone_size: few; cdr3_aa: CASRQTQGAYEQYF; cdr3_nt: TGTGCCAGCAGACAAACACAGGGGGCTTACGAGCAGTACTTC
d_call: .; j_call: TRBJ2-3; v_call: TRBV29-1; clone_size: .; cdr3_aa: CSVQGADTQYF; cdr3_nt: TGCAGCGTTCAGGGCGCAGATACGCAGTATTTT
d_call: TRBD2; j_call: TRBJ2-3; v_call: TRBV5-6; clone_size: many; cdr3_aa: CASSFSSGGVNTQYF; cdr3_nt: TGTGCCAGCAGCTTTTCTAGCGGGGGGGTTAATACGCAGTATTTT
d_call: TRBD1; j_call: TRBJ1-4; v_call: TRBV12-3/TRBV12-4; clone_size: .; cdr3_aa: CASSFRQGSNEKLFF; cdr3_nt: TGTGCCAGCAGTTTTCGACAGGGGTCTAATGAAAAACTGTTTTTT
d_call: .; j_call: TRBJ2-4; v_call: TRBV18; clone_size: .; cdr3_aa: CASSPQVHRSNIQYF; cdr3_nt: TGTGCCAGCTCACCCCAGGTCCACCGGAGCAACATTCAGTACTTC
d_call: .; j_call: TRBJ2-3; v_call: TRBV5-1; clone_size: few; cdr3_aa: CASSFLATDTQYF; cdr3_nt: TGCGCCAGCAGCTTTCTCGCCACAGATACGCAGTATTTT
d_call: .; j_call: TRBJ1-1; v_call: TRBV5-1; clone_size: few; cdr3_aa: CASRGSGGVSEAFF; cdr3_nt: TGCGCCAGCAGGGGGTCGGGTGGCGTGAGTGAAGCTTTCTTT
d_call: .; j_call: TRBJ2-5; v_call: TRBV18; clone_size: once; cdr3_aa: CASSPRDLRQETQYF; cdr3_nt: TGTGCCAGCTCACCGCGGGACCTCCGTCAAGAGACCCAGTACTTC
d_call: TRBD2; j_call: TRBJ2-1; v_call: TRBV5-1; clone_size: .; cdr3_aa: CASSMTSGGHGEQFF; cdr3_nt: TGCGCCAGCAGCATGACTAGCGGGGGGCACGGTGAGCAGTTCTTC
d_call: TRBD1; j_call: TRBJ1-1; v_call: TRBV6-5; clone_size: many; cdr3_aa: CASSYPPPGQGLSTEAFF; cdr3_nt: TGTGCCAGCAGTTACCCACCGCCGGGACAGGGGCTGAGCACTGAAGCTTTCTTT
d_call: .; j_call: TRBJ1-5; v_call: TRBV28; clone_size: few; cdr3_aa: CASSTNREVHQPQHF; cdr3_nt: TGTGCCAGCAGTACCAACAGGGAGGTCCATCAGCCCCAGCATTTT
d_call: .; j_call: TRBJ2-5; v_call: TRBV6-8; clone_size: .; cdr3_aa: CASSYQGSDSETQYF; cdr3_nt: TGTGCCAGCAGTTACCAGGGCAGTGACAGTGAGACCCAGTACTTC
d_call: .; j_call: TRBJ2-2; v_call: TRBV5-1; clone_size: many; cdr3_aa: CASSPGPQTGELFF; cdr3_nt: TGCGCCAGCAGCCCGGGACCCCAGACCGGGGAGCTGTTTTTT
d_call: .; j_call: TRBJ2-2; v_call: TRBV5-1; clone_size: .; cdr3_aa: CASSPIGHVTGELFF; cdr3_nt: TGCGCCAGCAGCCCAATTGGACACGTAACCGGGGAGCTGTTTTTT
d_call: .; j_call: TRBJ1-1; v_call: TRBV20-1; clone_size: many; cdr3_aa: CSARVGGWGNTEAFF; cdr3_nt: TGCAGTGCTAGAGTCGGGGGCTGGGGGAACACTGAAGCTTTCTTT
d_call: TRBD1; j_call: TRBJ2-1; v_call: TRBV6-2/TRBV6-3; clone_size: few; cdr3_aa: CASSYPRHADRGLDNEQFF; cdr3_nt: TGTGCCAGCAGTTACCCGCGACACGCCGACAGGGGACTGGACAATGAGCAGTTCTTC
d_call: .; j_call: TRBJ1-1; v_call: TRBV12-3/TRBV12-4; clone_size: .; cdr3_aa: CASSLGQGPGGAFF; cdr3_nt: TGTGCCAGCAGTTTGGGGCAGGGCCCTGGAGGGGCTTTCTTT
d_call: .; j_call: TRBJ2-1; v_call: TRBV15; clone_size: few; cdr3_aa: CATSRDPLEQFF; cdr3_nt: TGTGCCACCAGCAGAGATCCATTAGAGCAGTTCTTC
d_call: .; j_call: TRBJ2-3; v_call: TRBV7-2; clone_size: .; cdr3_aa: CASSLAPGVVGTDTQYF; cdr3_nt: TGTGCCAGCAGCTTAGCCCCCGGTGTGGTTGGCACAGATACGCAGTATTTT
d_call: .; j_call: TRBJ2-1; v_call: TRBV4-1; clone_size: few; cdr3_aa: CASSPSGGLRPSYNEQFF; cdr3_nt: TGCGCCAGCAGCCCCTCGGGGGGCCTTAGGCCCTCCTACAATGAGCAGTTCTTC
d_call: .; j_call: TRBJ1-1; v_call: TRBV12-3/TRBV12-4; clone_size: .; cdr3_aa: CASSLQEGAFF; cdr3_nt: TGTGCCAGCAGTTTACAGGAAGGAGCTTTCTTT
d_call: TRBD1; j_call: TRBJ2-5; v_call: TRBV12-3/TRBV12-4; clone_size: few; cdr3_aa: CASSPWDRKTQYF; cdr3_nt: TGTGCCAGCAGTCCCTGGGACAGGAAGACCCAGTACTTC
d_call: .; j_call: TRBJ1-3; v_call: TRBV12-3/TRBV12-4; clone_size: few; cdr3_aa: CASSYTPRGSGNTIYF; cdr3_nt: TGTGCCAGCAGTTATACCCCCCGAGGCTCTGGAAACACCATATATTTT
d_call: TRBD2; j_call: TRBJ2-1; v_call: TRBV5-1; clone_size: few; cdr3_aa: CASSLDSGGLEQFF; cdr3_nt: TGCGCCAGCAGCTTGGATAGCGGGGGGCTTGAGCAGTTCTTC
d_call: .; j_call: TRBJ1-6; v_call: TRBV7-2; clone_size: .; cdr3_aa: CASSLGGFYSPLHF; cdr3_nt: TGTGCCAGCAGCTTAGGTGGGTTTTACTCACCCCTCCACTTT
d_call: TRBD1; j_call: TRBJ2-1; v_call: TRBV10-2; clone_size: .; cdr3_aa: CASGGSSGGIQFF; cdr3_nt: TGCGCCAGCGGGGGAAGTTCAGGGGGTATTCAGTTCTTC
d_call: TRBD1; j_call: TRBJ2-7; v_call: TRBV4-2; clone_size: few; cdr3_aa: CASSQAGDRVPYEQYF; cdr3_nt: TGTGCCAGCAGCCAAGCGGGGGACAGGGTTCCCTACGAGCAGTACTTC
d_call: .; j_call: TRBJ2-7; v_call: TRBV20-1; clone_size: few; cdr3_aa: CSARESLQASEQYF; cdr3_nt: TGCAGTGCTAGAGAATCACTACAGGCGTCCGAGCAGTACTTC
d_call: TRBD1; j_call: TRBJ1-5; v_call: TRBV12-3/TRBV12-4; clone_size: few; cdr3_aa: CASSTGTGGGQPQHF; cdr3_nt: TGTGCCAGCAGCACCGGGACAGGGGGCGGTCAGCCCCAGCATTTT
d_call: TRBD1; j_call: TRBJ2-3; v_call: TRBV5-1; clone_size: .; cdr3_aa: CASSSQGALVGSLTDTQYF; cdr3_nt: TGCGCCAGCAGCTCACAGGGGGCGCTGGTTGGATCGCTCACAGATACGCAGTATTTT
d_call: .; j_call: TRBJ1-1; v_call: TRBV7-9; clone_size: .; cdr3_aa: CASSLTGGAPTEAFF; cdr3_nt: TGTGCCAGCAGCTTAACGGGAGGGGCCCCCACTGAAGCTTTCTTT
d_call: .; j_call: TRBJ2-5; v_call: TRBV29-1; clone_size: .; cdr3_aa: CSVEAGGQTQYF; cdr3_nt: TGCAGCGTTGAGGCCGGAGGGCAGACCCAGTACTTC
d_call: TRBD1; j_call: TRBJ2-7; v_call: TRBV27; clone_size: .; cdr3_aa: CASSEGRQGRAYEQYF; cdr3_nt: TGTGCCAGCAGTGAGGGAAGACAGGGGCGAGCCTACGAGCAGTACTTC
d_call: .; j_call: TRBJ1-2; v_call: TRBV27; clone_size: .; cdr3_aa: CASSLTTGYIYGYTF; cdr3_nt: TGTGCCAGCAGTTTAACCACAGGGTACATCTATGGCTACACCTTC